The rows below give T cell receptor beta chains drawn from one sample of a study of T cells after posttransplantation cyclophosphamide. Profiling relied on immunoSEQ multiplex PCR, and the TCRdb table lists in-frame clones only, not all of them. Listed here are approximately 15,000 clones without any singletons, the top ten holding more than 20%. Sample: PBMCs, taken around 1,100 days after allogeneic stem cell transplant with posttransplant cyclophosphamide. The origin of the receptors is a female patient in her forties who received an allogeneic stem cell transplant from a related donor, was CMV-positive, and had no GVHD. Part of the T cells may come from the graft donor. The CDR3 runs from the conserved cysteine through the conserved F or W. The D gene is left open where the match is weak. The size entry is marked missing in some rows and otherwise reads once, few, many or a size class.

len	v_gene	d_gene	j_gene	abundance	CDR3nt	CDR3aa
13	TRBV19	NA	TRBJ1-5	few	TGTGCCAGTAGTATCGGGGTTAACCAGCCCCAGCATTTT	CASSIGVNQPQHF
15	TRBV27	NA	TRBJ2-3	many	TGTGCCAGCAGATGGGGGGGGGCTAGCACAGATACGCAGTATTTT	CASRWGGASTDTQYF
15	TRBV5-1	TRBD1	TRBJ1-1	NA	TGCGCCAGCAGCTTCAACAGGGGTAGAGACACTGAAGCTTTCTTT	CASSFNRGRDTEAFF
15	TRBV14	TRBD2	TRBJ2-7	NA	TGTGCCAGCAGCCAACTAGCGGAGAGCTCCTACGAGCAGTACTTC	CASSQLAESSYEQYF
14	TRBV6-1	NA	TRBJ1-6	many	TGTGCCAGCAGTGCAGGGCCTTATAATTCACCCCTCCACTTT	CASSAGPYNSPLHF
14	TRBV5-1	TRBD1	TRBJ1-6	many	TGCGCCAGCAGTCGTGACAGGGCCAATTCACCCCTCCACTTT	CASSRDRANSPLHF
13	TRBV6-6	TRBD1	TRBJ2-1	many	TGTGCCAGCAGTCGGACAGGGGGCGATGAGCAGTTCTTC	CASSRTGGDEQFF
13	TRBV6-5	NA	TRBJ1-2	few	TGTGCCAGCAGTTATTCGGGGGGCTATGGCTACACCTTC	CASSYSGGYGYTF
15	TRBV2	TRBD1	TRBJ2-7	NA	TGTGCCAGCAGCGAGGAGACAGGGGCCCTCTACGAGCAGTACTTC	CASSEETGALYEQYF
14	TRBV19	NA	TRBJ1-5	many	TGTGCCAGTAGTTTACAGCTTAGCAATCAGCCCCAGCATTTT	CASSLQLSNQPQHF
13	TRBV6-5	NA	TRBJ2-5	NA	TGTGCCAGCAGTCGACAGGAGGTGGAGACCCAGTACTTC	CASSRQEVETQYF
18	TRBV14	TRBD2	TRBJ2-5	NA	TGTGCCAGCAGCCAAGCCCCCCTAGCGGGGGGGCCCCGGGAGACCCAGTACTTC	CASSQAPLAGGPRETQYF
15	TRBV11-3	TRBD2	TRBJ2-5	many	TGTGCCAGCAGCGGAAAGTTGGGACTAGCCACGGCCCAGTACTTC	CASSGKLGLATAQYF
14	TRBV29-1	NA	TRBJ1-1	NA	TGCAGCGTTGAAGATTTTTCAGGGGAGTTTGGAGCTTTCTTT	CSVEDFSGEFGAFF